These T cell receptor beta chains were read from a single sample in a study of cytomegalovirus exposure and HLA in healthy donors. Data came from immunoSEQ multiplex PCR; TCRdb stores just in-frame clones and leaves some out. The data show approximately 100,000 clones, more than 75% seen once. The sample comprised PBMCs. All receptors come from a woman aged 40 to 49 in good health and CMV-seronegative. Both conserved end residues are part of each CDR3. Fields, in order: CDR3 protein, CDR3 DNA, V gene, clone size, J gene, D gene. The D gene is left open where the match is weak. Part of the rows lack a size; the others show once, few, many or a class for expanded clones.

CDR3aa: CASSTRAAGSSYEQYF
CDR3nt: TGTGCCAGTAGTACTCGCGCAGCGGGCAGCTCCTACGAGCAGTACTTC
v_gene: TRBV19
abundance: few
j_gene: TRBJ2-7
d_gene: NA

CDR3aa: CASGRNRAMNTEAFF
CDR3nt: TGTGCCAGCGGGAGAAACCGGGCCATGAACACTGAAGCTTTCTTT
v_gene: TRBV7-2
abundance: NA
j_gene: TRBJ1-1
d_gene: NA

CDR3aa: CASSLGVGGLNQPQHF
CDR3nt: TGTGCCAGCAGCTTAGGGGTGGGGGGGCTCAATCAGCCCCAGCATTTT
v_gene: TRBV7-8
abundance: NA
j_gene: TRBJ1-5
d_gene: NA

CDR3aa: CATSRGGEQPQHF
CDR3nt: TGTGCCACCAGCAGAGGGGGAGAACAGCCCCAGCATTTT
v_gene: TRBV15
abundance: NA
j_gene: TRBJ1-5
d_gene: NA

CDR3aa: CASIKQGKWLWNEQFF
CDR3nt: TGTGCCAGCATTAAACAGGGAAAGTGGTTGTGGAATGAGCAGTTCTTC
v_gene: TRBV28
abundance: NA
j_gene: TRBJ2-1
d_gene: NA

CDR3aa: CASSLSGAYEQYF
CDR3nt: TGTGCCAGCAGCTTATCAGGGGCCTACGAGCAGTACTTC
v_gene: TRBV7-9
abundance: NA
j_gene: TRBJ2-7
d_gene: NA

CDR3aa: CASSFGWVTEAFF
CDR3nt: TGTGCCAGCAGCTTCGGGTGGGTTACTGAAGCTTTCTTT
v_gene: TRBV5-4
abundance: NA
j_gene: TRBJ1-1
d_gene: NA

CDR3aa: CASSSGLSWELFF
CDR3nt: TGTGCCAGCAGTTCGGGACTCTCTTGGGAGCTGTTTTTT
v_gene: TRBV7-2
abundance: NA
j_gene: TRBJ2-2
d_gene: NA

CDR3aa: CASSPGEAYEQYF
CDR3nt: TGTGCTAGCAGCCCCGGGGAGGCCTACGAGCAGTACTTC
v_gene: TRBV7-7
abundance: NA
j_gene: TRBJ2-7
d_gene: NA

CDR3aa: CASSPTGARGELFF
CDR3nt: TGTGCCAGCTCACCTACAGGGGCCCGCGGGGAGCTGTTTTTT
v_gene: TRBV18
abundance: NA
j_gene: TRBJ2-2
d_gene: TRBD1

CDR3aa: CAISESIQGAGELFF
CDR3nt: TGTGCCATCAGTGAGTCGATCCAGGGGGCCGGGGAGCTGTTTTTT
v_gene: TRBV10-3
abundance: NA
j_gene: TRBJ2-2
d_gene: TRBD1

CDR3aa: CASSLDHSGTGFRELFF
CDR3nt: TGTGCCAGCAGCTTAGATCACAGCGGAACCGGTTTCCGGGAGCTGTTTTTT
v_gene: TRBV7-9
abundance: NA
j_gene: TRBJ2-2
d_gene: NA

CDR3aa: CASSLIGGNEQFF
CDR3nt: TGTGCCAGCAGTTTAATCGGGGGCAATGAGCAGTTCTTC
v_gene: TRBV27
abundance: NA
j_gene: TRBJ2-1
d_gene: NA

CDR3aa: CASSLRGDIDSNQPQHF
CDR3nt: TGTGCCAGCAGTCTTAGGGGTGACATAGATAGCAATCAGCCCCAGCATTTT
v_gene: TRBV27
abundance: NA
j_gene: TRBJ1-5
d_gene: NA

CDR3aa: CASSDAFTSGRSYNEQFF
CDR3nt: TGTGCCAGCAGTGACGCCTTCACTAGCGGGAGGTCCTACAATGAGCAGTTCTTC
v_gene: TRBV25-1
abundance: NA
j_gene: TRBJ2-1
d_gene: TRBD2

CDR3aa: CASSYRAAVGRDEAFF
CDR3nt: TGTGCCAGCAGTTACCGGGCCGCGGTGGGCAGGGATGAAGCTTTCTTT
v_gene: TRBV27
abundance: NA
j_gene: TRBJ1-1
d_gene: NA

CDR3aa: CASSSSSDPSGRLYNTGELFF
CDR3nt: TGTGCCAGCTCATCGTCCTCCGATCCTAGCGGGAGGCTATATAACACCGGGGAGCTGTTTTTT
v_gene: TRBV18
abundance: NA
j_gene: TRBJ2-2
d_gene: TRBD2

CDR3aa: CASSFQRGLGGELFF
CDR3nt: TGTGCCAGCAGCTTTCAAAGGGGGCTGGGCGGGGAGCTGTTTTTT
v_gene: TRBV7-2
abundance: NA
j_gene: TRBJ2-2
d_gene: TRBD1

CDR3aa: CASSRSPPSGLAAYNEQFF
CDR3nt: TGCGCCAGCAGCCGCTCACCCCCGTCCGGACTAGCCGCCTACAATGAGCAGTTCTTC
v_gene: TRBV4-1
abundance: NA
j_gene: TRBJ2-1
d_gene: TRBD2

CDR3aa: CSVVTDVYEQYF
CDR3nt: TGCAGCGTTGTAACAGACGTCTACGAGCAGTACTTC
v_gene: TRBV29-1
abundance: NA
j_gene: TRBJ2-7
d_gene: NA

CDR3aa: CAITSEGASTEAFF
CDR3nt: TGTGCCATTACTTCGGAGGGGGCAAGCACTGAAGCTTTCTTT
v_gene: TRBV10-3
abundance: NA
j_gene: TRBJ1-1
d_gene: TRBD1

CDR3aa: CASRSTGGLGEQYF
CDR3nt: TGTGCCAGCAGGTCGACAGGGGGACTAGGTGAGCAGTACTTC
v_gene: TRBV28
abundance: NA
j_gene: TRBJ2-7
d_gene: NA

CDR3aa: CASSKGENTIYF
CDR3nt: TGTGCCAGCAGCAAAGGGGAGAACACCATATATTTT
v_gene: TRBV21-1
abundance: NA
j_gene: TRBJ1-3
d_gene: NA

CDR3aa: CASSAPYEQYF
CDR3nt: TGTGCCAGCAGTGCTCCCTACGAGCAGTACTTC
v_gene: TRBV6-1
abundance: NA
j_gene: TRBJ2-7
d_gene: NA

CDR3aa: CATSRGGLAGGQETQYF
CDR3nt: TGTGCCACCAGCAGAGGTGGACTAGCGGGAGGTCAAGAGACCCAGTACTTC
v_gene: TRBV15
abundance: NA
j_gene: TRBJ2-5
d_gene: TRBD2

CDR3aa: CASSFKYEQYF
CDR3nt: TGTGCCAGCAGTTTCAAATACGAGCAGTACTTC
v_gene: TRBV6-5
abundance: NA
j_gene: TRBJ2-7
d_gene: NA

CDR3aa: CASRSLALGQFF
CDR3nt: TGTGCCAGCAGGTCTCTAGCGCTCGGGCAGTTCTTC
v_gene: TRBV6-5
abundance: NA
j_gene: TRBJ2-1
d_gene: NA

CDR3aa: CATSRGQGGGQPQHF
CDR3nt: TGTGCCACCAGCAGAGGTCAGGGGGGTGGTCAGCCCCAGCATTTT
v_gene: TRBV15
abundance: NA
j_gene: TRBJ1-5
d_gene: TRBD1

CDR3aa: CASSRLAGDRDTQYF
CDR3nt: TGTGCCAGCAGCAGACTAGCGGGAGACAGAGATACGCAGTATTTT
v_gene: TRBV6-5
abundance: NA
j_gene: TRBJ2-3
d_gene: TRBD2

CDR3aa: CSVEDSQGIRAEAFF
CDR3nt: TGCAGCGTTGAAGATAGTCAGGGGATTAGGGCTGAAGCTTTCTTT
v_gene: TRBV29-1
abundance: NA
j_gene: TRBJ1-1
d_gene: NA

CDR3aa: CASSLGLDSYEQYF
CDR3nt: TGTGCCAGCAGCTTGGGACTAGACTCCTACGAGCAGTACTTC
v_gene: TRBV5-6
abundance: NA
j_gene: TRBJ2-7
d_gene: NA

CDR3aa: CASSWARGGWPQHF
CDR3nt: TGTGCCAGCAGTTGGGCCCGAGGGGGTTGGCCCCAGCATTTT
v_gene: TRBV28
abundance: NA
j_gene: TRBJ1-5
d_gene: NA

CDR3aa: CASSPDIGETQYF
CDR3nt: TGTGCCAGCAGTCCAGACATCGGAGAGACCCAGTACTTC
v_gene: TRBV6-5
abundance: NA
j_gene: TRBJ2-5
d_gene: NA

CDR3aa: CASSALRGGQGGAIYEQHF
CDR3nt: TGTGCCAGCAGTGCCCTCAGAGGTGGACAGGGTGGGGCGATCTACGAGCAGCACTTC
v_gene: TRBV6-1
abundance: NA
j_gene: TRBJ2-7
d_gene: TRBD1

CDR3aa: CASSHEGPFGSGEPQHF
CDR3nt: TGTGCCAGCAGCCACGAAGGACCGTTCGGGAGTGGGGAACCCCAGCATTTT
v_gene: TRBV7-9
abundance: NA
j_gene: TRBJ1-5
d_gene: NA

CDR3aa: CASSQSTGLIYGYTF
CDR3nt: TGTGCCAGCTCACAATCGACAGGGTTGATCTATGGCTACACCTTC
v_gene: TRBV18
abundance: few
j_gene: TRBJ1-2
d_gene: TRBD1

CDR3aa: CASRDLSETQYF
CDR3nt: TGTGCCAGCAGAGACTTATCCGAGACCCAGTACTTC
v_gene: TRBV2
abundance: NA
j_gene: TRBJ2-5
d_gene: NA

CDR3aa: CASSARERGTGELFF
CDR3nt: TGTGCCAGCAGCGCTCGGGAGAGGGGCACCGGGGAGCTGTTTTTT
v_gene: TRBV7-2
abundance: NA
j_gene: TRBJ2-2
d_gene: NA

CDR3aa: CAWTSGGLQPQHF
CDR3nt: TGTGCCTGGACTTCAGGGGGCCTACAGCCCCAGCATTTT
v_gene: TRBV30
abundance: NA
j_gene: TRBJ1-5
d_gene: TRBD1

CDR3aa: CASSMGGGGKQPQHF
CDR3nt: TGTGCCAGCAGTATGGGAGGGGGGGGCAAGCAGCCCCAGCATTTT
v_gene: TRBV27
abundance: NA
j_gene: TRBJ1-5
d_gene: NA